The source of this TCR beta chain is a study of blood T cell repertoires in COVID-19. The overall study: Samples of COVID-19 (acute and convalescent) were obtained from the United States, Italy and Spain.

This CDR3 comprises 14 residues. Trimming shortened V by 5 bases and J by 4 bases, and 12 bases separated the two germline ends. Germline V gives CDR1 MNHEY, CDR2 SVGAGI. In the original workflow: Quantification of nucleated cells was approximated via reference gene primer amplification. Only in-frame clones appear in the TCRdb table, and some are missing; sequencing was by immunoSEQ multiplex PCR. Clone size and V and J calls were adopted from that table, with D and trimming inferred from the DNA. The sample includes tens of thousands of clones, approximately 89% of them seen just once. The TCR originated in a woman in her seventies with acute or convalescent COVID-19. Material: peripheral blood. The chain links TRBV6-5 to TRBJ1-3; D is possibly TRBD1 (6 bases). This CDR3 reads CASSLRGDGNTIYF. In DNA, the CDR3 is TGTGCCAGCAGTCTCAGGGGCGACGGAAACACCATATATTTT.